The 8 T cell receptor beta chains below all came from one sample that was sequenced in a study of PD-1 blockade in classical Hodgkin lymphoma. Stated time point: cycle 4 day 1 (C4D1), after 5 to 7 weeks of nivolumab. Each of the patients experienced relapse following autologous stem cell transplantation, and their brentuximab vedotin exposure differed. The assay was immunoSEQ multiplex PCR, and TCRdb's table has in-frame clones only and misses some. The sample contains 99,000 or so clones, roughly nine tenths of which appear only once. Here the sequenced sample was peripheral blood mononuclear cells (PBMCs), taken before the fourth cycle of nivolumab. These receptors originate from a human donor with classical Hodgkin lymphoma.

This chain links TRBV2 with TRBJ2-5, with 11 nucleotides matching TRBD2. The CDR3 extends over 15 amino acids. V was clipped by 6 bases and J by 4 bases; unmatched bases: 7. Germline CDR1 is SNHLY and CDR2 is FYNNEI. CDR3 nucleotide sequence: TGTGCCAGCAGCGTAACTAGCGGGAGAAGAGAGACCCAGTACTTC. This encodes CASSVTSGRRETQYF.

This sequence joins TRBV18 and TRBJ1-1; TRBD1 aligns across 8 bases. The CDR3 length is 15 residues. Germline CDR1 reads KGHSH; CDR2 reads LQKENI. The junction had 9 bases not matched to a gene; V was cut back by 4 bases and J by 5 bases. The CDR3 loop reads CASSLNRGMVTEAFF. CDR3 bases: TGTGCCAGCTCACTTAACAGGGGGATGGTAACTGAAGCTTTCTTT.

The rearrangement joins TRBV28 to TRBJ2-7; 11 nucleotides match TRBD2. This CDR3 spans 16 amino acids. Germline values: CDR1 MDHEN, CDR2 SYDVKM. V trimming: 5 bases; J trimming: 5 bases; junction bases outside the gene matches: 11. The CDR3 sequence is CASSHPSGRTGHEQYF. The CDR3 DNA follows: TGTGCCAGCAGTCATCCTAGCGGGAGGACTGGCCACGAGCAGTACTTC.

The chain joins TRBV6-5 to TRBJ1-5; D unresolved. Between the trimmed V and J ends, which lost 0 bases and 7 bases, there was a span of 4 bases. Germline CDR1 and CDR2: MNHEY and SVGAGI. This CDR3 is 12 amino acids long. In DNA form, the CDR3 reads TGTGCCAGCAGTTACTCGTTCCAGCCCCAGCATTTT. Its translation is CASSYSFQPQHF.

J is TRBJ2-5 and V is TRBV5-1; 9 nucleotides line up with TRBD2. Looked up from germline, CDR1 is SGHRS and CDR2 is YFSETQ. The CDR3 totals 16 residues. The V and J ends lost 4 bases and 9 bases, in that order; junction bases with no gene match: 16. CDR3 in amino acids: CASSATSGLAEGAQYF. Written as DNA, the CDR3 is TGCGCCAGCAGCGCGACTAGCGGCCTCGCCGAGGGGGCCCAGTACTTC.

This clone was seen just once. This CDR3 reads CASSLGSSGYYNEQFF. The CDR3 DNA reads TGTGCCAGCAGCTTAGGATCTAGCGGATACTACAATGAGCAGTTCTTC. V and J are TRBV11-2 and TRBJ2-1; 7 nucleotides match TRBD2. From germline, CDR1 is SGHAT and CDR2 FQNNGV. This CDR3 contains 16 residues. The J segment lost 3 bases and the V segment lost 1 base, leaving 6 bases of the junction unmatched.

The V and J genes are TRBV28 and TRBJ2-6, with 7 bases identical to TRBD2. CDR3 length: 16 residues. V lost 7 bases and J lost 1; bases outside the gene matches: 7. Germline V CDR1 and CDR2: MDHEN, SYDVKM. The CDR3 DNA is TGTGCCAGCACCTCACGGGGGGTATCTGGGGCCAACGTCCTGACTTTC. This encodes CASTSRGVSGANVLTF.

This clone was recorded a few times. The J gene is TRBJ2-7, the V gene TRBV20-1, with a possible D match to TRBD1 (5 bases). Trimming pared 1 base from V and 6 bases from J, leaving 7 bases between. Germline assignment: CDR1 DFQATT and CDR2 SNEGSKA (reference sequence). The CDR3 is 11 residues long. CDR3 amino acids: CSARAGPEQYF. In DNA form, the CDR3 reads TGCAGTGCTAGAGCAGGGCCCGAGCAGTACTTC.